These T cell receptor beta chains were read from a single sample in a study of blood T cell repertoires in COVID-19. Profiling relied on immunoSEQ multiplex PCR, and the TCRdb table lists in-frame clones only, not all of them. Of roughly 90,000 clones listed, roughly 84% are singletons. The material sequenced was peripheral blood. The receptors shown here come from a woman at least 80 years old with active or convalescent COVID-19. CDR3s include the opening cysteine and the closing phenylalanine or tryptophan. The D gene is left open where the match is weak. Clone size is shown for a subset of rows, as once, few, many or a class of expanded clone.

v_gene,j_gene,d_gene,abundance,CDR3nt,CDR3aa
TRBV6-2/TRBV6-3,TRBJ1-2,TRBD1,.,TGTGCCAGCAGTCACGGACAGGGTCGTGGCTACACCTTC,CASSHGQGRGYTF
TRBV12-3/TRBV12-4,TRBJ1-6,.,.,TGTGCCAGCAGTTCGCGTGAGGGCTCACCCCTCCACTTT,CASSSREGSPLHF
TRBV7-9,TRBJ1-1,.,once,TGTGCCAGCAGCCGACCAGGCATCAAGCATCGACGCGATGAAGCTTTCTTT,CASSRPGIKHRRDEAFF
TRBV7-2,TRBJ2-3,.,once,TGTGCCAGCAGCCCGGGGGTGGCCTTTGATACGCAGTATTTT,CASSPGVAFDTQYF
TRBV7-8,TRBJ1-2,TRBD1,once,TGTGCCAGCAGCCCAGACAGGGGGCTGAACTATGGCTACACCTTC,CASSPDRGLNYGYTF
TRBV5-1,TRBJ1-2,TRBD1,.,TGCGCCAGCAGCTCGCCAGGGGGCGTAGAGGGCTACACCTTC,CASSSPGGVEGYTF
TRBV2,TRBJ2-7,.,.,TGTGCCAGCACCGGGTTAACCTACGAGCAGTACTTC,CASTGLTYEQYF
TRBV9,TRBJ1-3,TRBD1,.,TGTGCCAGCAGCGGGACAGGCGGTGGAAACACCATATATTTT,CASSGTGGGNTIYF
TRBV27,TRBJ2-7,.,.,TGTGCCAGCAGTTACAGCACAGCCTACGAGCAGTACTTC,CASSYSTAYEQYF
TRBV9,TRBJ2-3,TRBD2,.,TGTGCCAGCAGCGTAGGATCGGGAGCGGGGGAACTTCATACGCAGTATTTT,CASSVGSGAGELHTQYF
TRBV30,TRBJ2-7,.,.,TGTGCCTGGAGTGTACTTTTGTACGAGCAGTACTTC,CAWSVLLYEQYF
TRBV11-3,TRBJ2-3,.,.,TGTGCCAGCACGTCTAGCACAGATACGCAGTATTTT,CASTSSTDTQYF
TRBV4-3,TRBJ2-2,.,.,TGCGCCAGCAGCCAAGGCGCGGTCACCGGGGAGCTGTTTTTT,CASSQGAVTGELFF
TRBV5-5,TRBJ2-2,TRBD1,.,TGTGCCAGCAGCTGGACAGGGGTGGAGACCGGGGAGCTGTTTTTT,CASSWTGVETGELFF
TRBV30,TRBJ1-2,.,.,TGTGCCTGGAGTGTACCAGGGGTTAACTATGGCTACACCTTC,CAWSVPGVNYGYTF